These T cell receptor beta chains were read from a single sample in a study of T cells in narcolepsy. Produced via immunoSEQ multiplex PCR; TCRdb's table is partial and in-frame only. Of 30,000 to 45,000 clones listed, about 85% are singletons. The sequenced material came from CD45RA- memory CD4+ T cells from PBMCs. The receptors shown here come from a human donor with narcolepsy. Both conserved end residues are part of each CDR3. The D gene is left open where the match is weak.

v_gene | d_gene | CDR3aa
TRBV4-1 | - | CASSQDWGQETQYF
TRBV10-2 | TRBD2 | CASSETSGWSEQFF
TRBV6-4 | TRBD1 | CASGRDRGFLEQFF
TRBV4-2 | TRBD1 | CASSPSGQGAIDTQYF
TRBV19 | - | CASRPTTGLYQETQYF
TRBV27 | TRBD1 | CASSSTGTGRYEQYF
TRBV30 | - | CAWSLGGSGNTIYF
TRBV18 | - | CASSGAQISTDTQYF
TRBV19 | TRBD1 | CASGPTQGRNSPLHF
TRBV6-6 | TRBD1 | CASTKTGSGTEAFF
TRBV4-2 | - | CASSQDRSGSLNTEAFF
TRBV9 | - | CASSPGTQETQYF
TRBV7-2 | TRBD1 | CASSPGTQGGYGYTF
TRBV11-3 | - | CASSSQETQYF
TRBV7-7 | - | CASSSGGTGANVLTF
TRBV6-1 | TRBD1 | CASSEAGQGADTIYF
TRBV5-1 | - | CASSLRQINEKLFF
TRBV28 | TRBD2 | CASIGLASSYEQYF
TRBV2 | - | CASQTWRDQPQHF
TRBV4-1 | TRBD1 | CASSPGGGWKKLFF
TRBV5-1 | TRBD1 | CASSRTGGDGSPLHF
TRBV6-5 | - | CASSYPGNYGYTF
TRBV7-2 | TRBD2 | CASSIAGGPDTQYF
TRBV9 | - | CASSSSRGTEAFF
TRBV7-6 | - | CASRLGPRLAASTDTQYF
TRBV4-1 | - | CASSRLRDLSGNTIYF
TRBV27 | TRBD2 | CASSLGLGDTQYF
TRBV19 | TRBD2 | CASSIALGGATSNEQFF
TRBV7-8 | TRBD2 | CASSPPSGSSSYNEQFF
TRBV7-2 | TRBD2 | CASSLSGGFYNEQFF
TRBV19 | TRBD2 | CASSALAGGRGNTQYF
TRBV2 | - | CASSRGINEQFF
TRBV27 | - | CASSFGPTGAAPLHF
TRBV30 | - | CAWSPPGRRGGTGELFF
TRBV27 | TRBD2 | CASSLSGGWDTQYF
TRBV4-2 | TRBD1 | CASSRRTGDPYGYTF
TRBV27 | TRBD1 | CASSLKGGRGRVYGYTF
TRBV4-3 | - | CASSQERGVDYGYTF
TRBV27 | - | CASRGAYYQPQHF
TRBV29-1 | - | CSVEKGVGYGYTF
TRBV30 | - | CAWSVNLNTEAFF
TRBV5-1 | - | CASRAAGSPFTQYF
TRBV7-9 | - | CASSLGGGARGYGYTF
TRBV28 | TRBD1 | CASSPLTGGLNEQYF
TRBV19 | TRBD1 | CASSRTGGTGELFF
TRBV5-4 | - | CASSQPGEKLFF
TRBV4-3 | TRBD1 | CASSQDIVGQGRNIQYF
TRBV6-1 | - | CASSESQGGEQYF
TRBV27 | - | CASSNHRDARVANIQYF
TRBV5-4 | - | CASSDPGGSRSYEQYF
TRBV11-1 | TRBD1 | CASSLGRDRRKPNTEAFF